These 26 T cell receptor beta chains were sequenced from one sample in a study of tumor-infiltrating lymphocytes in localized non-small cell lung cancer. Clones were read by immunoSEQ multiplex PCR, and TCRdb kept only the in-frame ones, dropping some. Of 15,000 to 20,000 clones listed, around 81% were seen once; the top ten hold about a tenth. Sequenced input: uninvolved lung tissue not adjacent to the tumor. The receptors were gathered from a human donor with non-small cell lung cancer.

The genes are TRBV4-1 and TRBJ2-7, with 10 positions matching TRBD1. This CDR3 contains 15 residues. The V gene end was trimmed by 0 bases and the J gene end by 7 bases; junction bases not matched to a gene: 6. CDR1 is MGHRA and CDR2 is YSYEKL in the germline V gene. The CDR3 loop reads CASSQEPTGGKEQYF. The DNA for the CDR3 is TGCGCCAGCAGCCAAGAGCCGACAGGGGGCAAAGAGCAGTACTTC.

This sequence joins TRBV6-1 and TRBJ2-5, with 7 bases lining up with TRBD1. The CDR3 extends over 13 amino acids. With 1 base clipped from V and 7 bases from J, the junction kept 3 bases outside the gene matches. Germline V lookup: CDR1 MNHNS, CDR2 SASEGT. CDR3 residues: CASSEEGQRTQYF. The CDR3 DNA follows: TGTGCCAGCAGTGAAGAGGGACAGAGGACCCAGTACTTC.

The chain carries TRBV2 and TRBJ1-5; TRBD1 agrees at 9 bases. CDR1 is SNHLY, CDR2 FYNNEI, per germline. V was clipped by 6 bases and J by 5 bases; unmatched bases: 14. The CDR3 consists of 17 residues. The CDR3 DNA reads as TGTGCCAGCAGACACACAGGGGGCGCGGGGTATGATCAGCCCCAGCATTTT. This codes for CASRHTGGAGYDQPQHF.

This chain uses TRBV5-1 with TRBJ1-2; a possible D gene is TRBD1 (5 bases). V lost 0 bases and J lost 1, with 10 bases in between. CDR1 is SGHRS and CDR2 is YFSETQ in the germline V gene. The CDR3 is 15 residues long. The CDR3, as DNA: TGCGCCAGCAGCTTGGGGGCAGGGAGTAACTATGGCTACACCTTC. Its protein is CASSLGAGSNYGYTF.

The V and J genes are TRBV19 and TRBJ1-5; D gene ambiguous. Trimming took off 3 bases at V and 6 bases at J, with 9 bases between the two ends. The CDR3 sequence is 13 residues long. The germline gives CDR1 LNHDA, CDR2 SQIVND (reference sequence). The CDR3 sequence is CASSIGRGQPQHF. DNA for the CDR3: TGTGCCAGTAGTATCGGGCGGGGTCAGCCCCAGCATTTT.

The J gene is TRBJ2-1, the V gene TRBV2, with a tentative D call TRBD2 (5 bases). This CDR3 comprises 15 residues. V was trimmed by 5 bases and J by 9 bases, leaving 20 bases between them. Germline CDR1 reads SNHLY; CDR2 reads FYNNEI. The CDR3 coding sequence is TGTGCCAGCAGTCCCCCGGGGAATCGGTTGGGTGAGCAGTTCTTC. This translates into CASSPPGNRLGEQFF.

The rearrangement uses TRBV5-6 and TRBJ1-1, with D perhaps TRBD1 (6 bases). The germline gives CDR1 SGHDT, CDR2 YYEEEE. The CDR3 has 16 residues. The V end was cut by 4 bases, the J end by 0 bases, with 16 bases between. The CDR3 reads CASSGGYREVNTEAFF. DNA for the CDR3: TGTGCCAGCAGCGGGGGATACAGGGAGGTGAACACTGAAGCTTTCTTT.

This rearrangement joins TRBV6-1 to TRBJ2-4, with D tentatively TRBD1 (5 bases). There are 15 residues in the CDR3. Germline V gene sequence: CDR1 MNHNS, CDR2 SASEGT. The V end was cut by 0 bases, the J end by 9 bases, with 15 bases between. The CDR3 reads CASSEARGGYGIQYF. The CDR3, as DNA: TGTGCCAGCAGTGAAGCTAGGGGCGGATACGGCATTCAGTACTTC.

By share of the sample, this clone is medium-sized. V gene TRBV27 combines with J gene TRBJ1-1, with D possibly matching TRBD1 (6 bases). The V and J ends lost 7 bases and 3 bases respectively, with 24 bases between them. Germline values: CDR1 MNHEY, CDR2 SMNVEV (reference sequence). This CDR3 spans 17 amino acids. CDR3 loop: CASKYSAYRVGDTEAFF. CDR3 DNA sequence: TGTGCCAGCAAATACAGTGCGTACAGGGTAGGGGACACTGAAGCTTTCTTT.

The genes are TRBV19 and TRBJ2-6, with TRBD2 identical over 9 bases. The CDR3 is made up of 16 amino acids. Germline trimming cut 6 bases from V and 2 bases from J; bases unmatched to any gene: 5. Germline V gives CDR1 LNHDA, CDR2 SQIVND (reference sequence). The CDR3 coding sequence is TGTGCCAGTAGGTCTAGCGGGGATACTGGGGCCAACGTCCTGACTTTC. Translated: CASRSSGDTGANVLTF.

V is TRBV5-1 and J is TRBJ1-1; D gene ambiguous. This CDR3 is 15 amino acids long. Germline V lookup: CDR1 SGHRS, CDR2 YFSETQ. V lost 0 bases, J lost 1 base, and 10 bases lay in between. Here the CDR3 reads CASSLDIGWNTEAFF. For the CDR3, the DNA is TGCGCCAGCAGCTTGGATATAGGGTGGAACACTGAAGCTTTCTTT. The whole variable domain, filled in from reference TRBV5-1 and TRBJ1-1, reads KAGVTQTPRYLIKTRGQQVTLSCSPISGHRSVSWYQQTPGQGLQFLFEYFSETQRNKGNFPGRFSGRQFSNSRSEMNVSTLELGDSALYLCASSLDIGWNTEAFFGQGTRLTVV.

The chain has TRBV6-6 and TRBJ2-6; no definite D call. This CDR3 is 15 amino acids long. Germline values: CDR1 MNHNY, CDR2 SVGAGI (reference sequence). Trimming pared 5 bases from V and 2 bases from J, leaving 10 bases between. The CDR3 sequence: CASSGNTPGANVLTF. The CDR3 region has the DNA TGTGCCAGCAGTGGAAACACCCCTGGGGCCAACGTCCTGACTTTC.

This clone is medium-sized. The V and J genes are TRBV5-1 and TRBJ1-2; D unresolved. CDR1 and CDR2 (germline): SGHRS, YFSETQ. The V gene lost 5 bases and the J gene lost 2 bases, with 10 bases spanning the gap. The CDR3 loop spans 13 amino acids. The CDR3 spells CASRTAVNYGYTF. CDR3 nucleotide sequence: TGCGCCAGCAGGACGGCCGTGAACTATGGCTACACCTTC.

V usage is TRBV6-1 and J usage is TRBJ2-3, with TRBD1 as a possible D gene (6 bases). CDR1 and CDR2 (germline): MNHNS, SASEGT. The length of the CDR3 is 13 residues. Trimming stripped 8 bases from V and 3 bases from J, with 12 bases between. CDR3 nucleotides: TGTGCCAGCTGGAACAGGGTAACAGATACGCAGTATTTT. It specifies CASWNRVTDTQYF.

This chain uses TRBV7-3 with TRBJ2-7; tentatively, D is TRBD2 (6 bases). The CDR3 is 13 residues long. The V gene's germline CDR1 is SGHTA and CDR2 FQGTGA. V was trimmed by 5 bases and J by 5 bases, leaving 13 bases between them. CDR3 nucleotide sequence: TGTGCCAGCAGCCTCCGTTCGGGGGACGAGCAGTACTTC. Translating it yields CASSLRSGDEQYF.

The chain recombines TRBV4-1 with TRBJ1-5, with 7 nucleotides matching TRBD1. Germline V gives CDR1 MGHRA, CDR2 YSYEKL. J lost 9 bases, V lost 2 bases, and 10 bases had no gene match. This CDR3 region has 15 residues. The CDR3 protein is CASSQRDSARGPQHF. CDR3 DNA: TGCGCCAGCAGCCAAAGGGACAGCGCACGAGGGCCCCAGCATTTT.

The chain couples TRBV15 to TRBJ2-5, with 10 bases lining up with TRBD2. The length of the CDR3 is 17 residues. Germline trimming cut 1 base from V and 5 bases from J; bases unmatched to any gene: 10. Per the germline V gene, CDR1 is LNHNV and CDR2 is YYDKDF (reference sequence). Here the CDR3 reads CATSRGAASGSGETQYF. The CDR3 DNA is TGTGCCACCAGCAGAGGGGCGGCTAGCGGGAGCGGGGAGACCCAGTACTTC.

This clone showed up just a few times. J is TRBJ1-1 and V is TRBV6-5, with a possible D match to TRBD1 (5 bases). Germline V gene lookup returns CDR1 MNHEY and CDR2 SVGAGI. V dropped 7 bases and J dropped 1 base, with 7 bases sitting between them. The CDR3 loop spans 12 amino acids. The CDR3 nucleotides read TGTGCCAGCAAGCAGGGGAACACTGAAGCTTTCTTT. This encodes CASKQGNTEAFF.

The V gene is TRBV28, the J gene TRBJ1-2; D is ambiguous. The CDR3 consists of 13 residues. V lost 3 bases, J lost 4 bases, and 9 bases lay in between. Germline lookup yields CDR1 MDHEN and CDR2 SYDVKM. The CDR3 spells CASSLMDGYGYTF. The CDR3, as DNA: TGTGCCAGCAGTTTGATGGACGGCTATGGCTACACCTTC.

The CDR3 DNA sequence: TGTGCCAGCAGCGAGGGACAGGGGGAGTCAGATACGCAGTATTTT. Amino acids: CASSEGQGESDTQYF. V usage is TRBV11-1 and J usage is TRBJ2-3, with TRBD1 matching 11 bases. The germline CDR1 and CDR2 sequences are SGHAT and FQDESV (reference sequence). J lost 4 bases, V lost 5 bases, and 5 bases had no gene match. This CDR3 spans 15 amino acids.

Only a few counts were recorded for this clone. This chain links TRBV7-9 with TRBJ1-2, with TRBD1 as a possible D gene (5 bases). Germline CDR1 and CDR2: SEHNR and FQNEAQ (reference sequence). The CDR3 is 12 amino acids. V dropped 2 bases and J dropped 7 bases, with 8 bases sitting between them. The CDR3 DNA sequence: TGTGCCAGCAGCTTAAGAGGGGCTGGCTACACCTTC. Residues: CASSLRGAGYTF.

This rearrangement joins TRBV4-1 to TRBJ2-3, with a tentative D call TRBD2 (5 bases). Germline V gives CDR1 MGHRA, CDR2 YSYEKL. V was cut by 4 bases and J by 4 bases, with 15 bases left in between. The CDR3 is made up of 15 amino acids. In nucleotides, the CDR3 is TGCGCCAGCAGCCGAGCCTTTGGGAGCGCAGATACGCAGTATTTT. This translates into CASSRAFGSADTQYF.

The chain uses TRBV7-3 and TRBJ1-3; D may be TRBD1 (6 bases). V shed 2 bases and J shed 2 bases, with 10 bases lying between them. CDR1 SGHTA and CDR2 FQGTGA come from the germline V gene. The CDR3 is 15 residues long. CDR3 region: CASSLGNRAGNTIYF. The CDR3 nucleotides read TGTGCCAGCAGCTTAGGAAACAGGGCTGGAAACACCATATATTTT.

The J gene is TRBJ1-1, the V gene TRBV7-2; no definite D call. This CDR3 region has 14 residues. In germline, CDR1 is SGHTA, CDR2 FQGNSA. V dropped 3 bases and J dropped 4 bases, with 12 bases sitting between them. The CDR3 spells CASSLRGLGTEAFF. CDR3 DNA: TGTGCCAGCAGCTTGAGAGGTCTCGGCACTGAAGCTTTCTTT.

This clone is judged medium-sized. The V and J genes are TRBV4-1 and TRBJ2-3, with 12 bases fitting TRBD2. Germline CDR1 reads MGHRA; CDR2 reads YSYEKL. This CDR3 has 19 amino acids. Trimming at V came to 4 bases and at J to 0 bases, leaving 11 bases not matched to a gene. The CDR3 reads CASSRRTSGTPPSTDTQYF. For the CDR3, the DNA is TGCGCCAGCAGCCGACGGACTAGCGGGACTCCGCCTAGCACAGATACGCAGTATTTT.

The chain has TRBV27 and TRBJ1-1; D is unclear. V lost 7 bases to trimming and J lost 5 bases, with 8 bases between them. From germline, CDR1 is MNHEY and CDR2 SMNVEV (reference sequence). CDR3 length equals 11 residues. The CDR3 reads CASKSRTEAFF. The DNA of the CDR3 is TGTGCCAGCAAAAGTAGGACTGAAGCTTTCTTT.